The 18 T cell receptor beta chains below come from one sample, sequenced in a study of monozygotic twins with inflammatory bowel disease. TCRdb derives one entry per CDR3 protein from the 5' RACE reads, leaving out DNA. Its clone listing holds approximately 400,000 distinct CDR3 sequences. The sample taken for sequencing was blood. The receptor set was obtained from a human donor with ulcerative colitis or Crohn's disease, or a healthy co-twin of an affected twin (not recorded which).

The V gene is TRBV7-2, the J gene TRBJ2-3. CDR1 and CDR2 (germline): SGHTA, FQGNSA. The CDR3 runs 15 residues. CDR3 in amino acids: CASSLASMVPDTQYF.

The chain links TRBV4-3 to TRBJ1-2. The CDR3 sequence is 13 residues long. The germline CDR1 and CDR2 sequences are LGHNA and YSLEER. The CDR3 is CASSQDRGTGYTF.

The rearrangement joins TRBV20-1 to TRBJ2-7; TCRdb gives TRBD1 as the D gene, but with no DNA this cannot be confirmed. Germline values: CDR1 DFQATT, CDR2 SNEGSKA (reference sequence). The CDR3 loop spans 13 amino acids. CDR3 in amino acids: CSAQGQIWYEQYF.

J is TRBJ2-5 and V is TRBV5-1; the TCRdb call, TRBD2, lacks DNA for checking. The CDR3 loop spans 17 amino acids. From germline, CDR1 is SGHRS and CDR2 YFSETQ. The CDR3: CASSLETSGRPRETQYF.

This chain uses TRBV5-1 with TRBJ1-1; TCRdb calls TRBD1, which cannot be checked without DNA. The CDR3 covers 14 residues. CDR1 SGHRS and CDR2 YFSETQ come from the germline V gene. The CDR3 loop reads CASSLQAPGTEAFF.

The chain is built from TRBV3-1 and TRBJ1-5; the D call from TCRdb, TRBD1, cannot be confirmed without DNA. Germline V gives CDR1 LGHDT, CDR2 YNNKEL (reference sequence). This CDR3 has 15 residues. The CDR3 sequence is CASSLTGDHNQPQHF.

The chain is built from TRBV7-9 and TRBJ1-6. Per germline, CDR1 SEHNR and CDR2 FQNEAQ (reference sequence). CDR3 length: 15 amino acids. CDR3 in amino acids: CASSQANTYNSPLHF. The variable domain in full, completed from reference TRBV7-9 and TRBJ1-6, reads DTGVSQNPRHKITKRGQNVTFRCDPISEHNRLYWYRQTLGQGPEFLTYFQNEAQLEKSRLLSDRFSAERPKGSFSTLEIQRTEQGDSAMYLCASSQANTYNSPLHFGNGTRLTVT.

The genes are TRBV30 and TRBJ1-1; TCRdb reports TRBD1, a call that lacks DNA to check it against. Germline V lookup: CDR1 GTSNPN, CDR2 SVGIG (reference sequence). CDR3 length: 12 residues. CDR3 sequence reads: CAWSDRTARAFF.

V usage is TRBV12-3 or TRBV12-4 and J usage is TRBJ2-7. The CDR3 is made up of 12 amino acids. The CDR3 region is CASSSLSYEQYF.

This chain links TRBV12-3 or TRBV12-4 with TRBJ1-4; there is no DNA to check the TCRdb D call of TRBD1. The CDR3 length is 15 residues. This chain's CDR3 is CASSLSGGTNEKLFF.

The chain couples TRBV20-1 to TRBJ2-5; checking the TCRdb D call of TRBD1 is not possible without DNA. This CDR3 is 14 amino acids long. From germline, CDR1 is DFQATT and CDR2 SNEGSKA (reference sequence). CDR3 in amino acids: CSAAGTGVWETQYF.

The rearrangement joins TRBV27 to TRBJ1-2; the TRBD1 assignment by TCRdb is unverifiable without DNA. The CDR3 sequence is 13 residues long. CDR1 MNHEY and CDR2 SMNVEV come from the germline V gene (reference sequence). The CDR3 here is CASSLGGAKGYTF.

V is TRBV5-1 and J is TRBJ2-1; no DNA is available, so the TRBD2 call from TCRdb remains unchecked. The CDR3 totals 15 residues. Germline V gives CDR1 SGHRS, CDR2 YFSETQ. This CDR3 reads CASSFGGSLFNEQFF. The full variable domain, completed using reference TRBV5-1 and TRBJ2-1, is KAGVTQTPRYLIKTRGQQVTLSCSPISGHRSVSWYQQTPGQGLQFLFEYFSETQRNKGNFPGRFSGRQFSNSRSEMNVSTLELGDSALYLCASSFGGSLFNEQFFGPGTRLTVL.

This rearrangement joins TRBV7-2 to TRBJ2-5; checking the TCRdb D call of TRBD1 is not possible without DNA. This CDR3 has 14 residues. The germline CDR1 and CDR2 sequences are SGHTA and FQGNSA. This chain's CDR3 is CASSLDRTGETQYF.

The chain uses TRBV5-4 and TRBJ2-3. This CDR3 region has 12 residues. Germline lookup yields CDR1 SGHNT and CDR2 YYREEE (reference sequence). CDR3 loop: CASSLGEDTQYF.

The genes are TRBV28 and TRBJ2-4; the D call from TCRdb, TRBD2, cannot be confirmed without DNA. Per germline, CDR1 MDHEN and CDR2 SYDVKM. The CDR3 runs 13 residues. The CDR3 sequence: CASSLGGRDIQYF.

J is TRBJ2-7 and V is TRBV5-1; checking the TCRdb D call of TRBD1 is not possible without DNA. Germline V gives CDR1 SGHRS, CDR2 YFSETQ. The CDR3 spans 14 residues. The CDR3 sequence: CASSLDGKLYEQYF.

The V call is TRBV6-2 or TRBV6-3, the J call TRBJ1-1; TCRdb indicates TRBD1, and absent DNA this call remains unverified. The CDR3 spans 12 residues. Germline V gene data show CDR1 as MNHEY and CDR2 as SVGEGT. The CDR3 here is CASSTGYSEAFF.